A selection of T cell receptor beta chains follows, all from one sample in a study of T cell responses to AZD1222 COVID-19 vaccine. Only in-frame clones appear in the TCRdb table, and some are missing; sequencing was by immunoSEQ multiplex PCR. This sample yields some 69,000 clones, of which around 78% are seen a single time; roughly 25% belongs to the top ten. Sequenced here: peripheral blood, sampled 28 days after the second AZD1222 dose. The source of these receptors is an adult who received the AZD1222 COVID-19 vaccine. The CDR3 runs from the conserved cysteine through the conserved F or W. A D gene is named only where the DNA matches it firmly. Size values are once, few and many counts, or a class for expanded clones, and some rows have none.

>TRBD2|.|TRBJ2-3|TRBV6-5
CAAGLAGGDTQYF
TGTGCCGCCGGATTAGCGGGGGGAGATACGCAGTATTTT
>TRBD1|.|TRBJ1-1|TRBV30
CAWANDRGASEAFF
TGTGCCTGGGCGAACGACAGGGGCGCCTCTGAAGCTTTCTTT
>.|.|TRBJ2-7|TRBV7-3
CASSLAGGYEQYF
TGTGCCAGCAGTCTGGCGGGCGGCTACGAGCAGTACTTC
>TRBD2|few|TRBJ2-3|TRBV5-8
CASSPRLTSGGADTQYF
TGTGCCAGCAGTCCAAGGCTGACTAGCGGGGGGGCAGATACGCAGTATTTT
>TRBD1|.|TRBJ1-3|TRBV24-1
CATSDQPGQGRGNTIYF
TGTGCCACCAGTGATCAACCTGGACAGGGGCGAGGAAACACCATATATTTT
>.|.|TRBJ2-3|TRBV5-1
CASSLGADTQYF
TGCGCCAGCAGCTTGGGGGCAGATACGCAGTATTTT
>.|.|TRBJ1-2|TRBV6-2/TRBV6-3
CASSYVFGTAGNTF
TGTGCCAGCAGTTACGTTTTTGGGACGGCTGGGAACACCTTC
>.|.|TRBJ1-1|TRBV5-1
CASSLADYTEAFF
TGCGCCAGCAGCTTGGCCGACTACACTGAAGCTTTCTTT
>TRBD1|.|TRBJ1-2|TRBV2
CASGGTDYGYTF
TGTGCCAGCGGGGGGACAGATTATGGCTACACCTTC
>.|few|TRBJ1-2|TRBV19
CASSPSGANYGYTF
TGTGCCAGTAGTCCCAGTGGCGCTAACTATGGCTACACCTTC
>.|.|TRBJ1-1|TRBV11-2
CASSTGEGWGTNTEAFF
TGTGCCAGCAGCACTGGAGAAGGGTGGGGTACGAACACTGAAGCTTTCTTT
>.|.|TRBJ1-1|TRBV7-3
CASSLYEDTEAFF
TGTGCCAGCAGCTTATACGAGGACACTGAAGCTTTCTTT
>.|.|TRBJ2-7|TRBV4-1
CASSQGLTDRSNHEQYF
TGCGCCAGCAGCCAAGGCCTGACGGATAGATCGAACCACGAGCAGTACTTC
>.|.|TRBJ1-3|TRBV10-1
CASSAGATGNTIYF
TGCGCCAGCAGTGCGGGGGCTACTGGAAACACCATATATTTT
>TRBD1|.|TRBJ1-3|TRBV3-1/TRBV3-2
CASSQETGPYNTIYF
TGTGCCAGCAGCCAAGAGACAGGGCCGTATAACACCATATATTTT
>.|once|TRBJ1-1|TRBV15
CATSDGTLNTEAFF
TGTGCCACCAGCGACGGGACCCTGAACACTGAAGCTTTCTTT
>.|.|TRBJ1-2|TRBV20-1
CSASRGNYGYTF
TGCAGTGCTAGTAGGGGTAACTATGGCTACACCTTC
>.|once|TRBJ1-3|TRBV5-1
CASRSDGGNTIYF
TGCGCCAGCAGGTCGGACGGGGGAAACACCATATATTTT